The 12 T cell receptor beta chains below were found in one sample sequenced in a study of blood T cell repertoires in COVID-19. Profiling relied on immunoSEQ multiplex PCR, and the TCRdb table lists in-frame clones only, not all of them. The sample includes more than 250,000 clones, about nine tenths of them seen just once. The material sequenced was peripheral blood. The receptors come from a man aged 45-65 years with active or convalescent COVID-19.

As to this clone: The sample has other DNA sequences that encode this CDR3 too. CDR3 amino acids: CASSFNRNTEAFF. CDR3 sequence (DNA): TGTGCCAGCAGCTTTAACAGAAACACTGAAGCTTTCTTT. V is TRBV11-2 and J is TRBJ1-1, with D hard to call. Germline loops: CDR1 SGHAT, CDR2 FQNNGV. This CDR3 region has 13 residues. V lost 3 bases to trimming and J lost 2 bases, with 7 bases between them.

The chain joins TRBV19 to TRBJ1-3, with 9 bases fitting TRBD1. V was pared by 5 bases and J by 3 bases, with 5 bases of the junction left unmatched. This CDR3 has 15 residues. CDR1 is LNHDA and CDR2 is SQIVND in the germline V gene (reference sequence). CDR3 nucleotides: TGTGCCAGTAGTCGCGGGACAGGGTATGGAAACACCATATATTTT. This codes for CASSRGTGYGNTIYF.

The rearrangement uses TRBV18 and TRBJ1-1; D uncertain. Trimming left V 0 bases short and J 3 bases short, with 5 bases between. This CDR3 comprises 13 residues. CDR1 and CDR2 from the germline V gene are KGHSH and LQKENI. CDR3 protein: CASSPPPDTEAFF. The DNA of the CDR3 is TGTGCCAGCTCACCACCGCCAGACACTGAAGCTTTCTTT.

The V gene is TRBV5-4, the J gene TRBJ2-7; 8 nucleotides match TRBD1. Germline V CDR1 and CDR2: SGHNT, YYREEE (reference sequence). V trimming: 4 bases; J trimming: 7 bases; junction bases outside the gene matches: 16. The CDR3 spans 16 residues. The CDR3 region has the DNA TGTGCCAGCAGCGCGTCGGTGGACAGGGCGCGGGTGGAGCAGTACTTC. Protein sequence: CASSASVDRARVEQYF. The variable domain in full, with the rest retrieved from reference TRBV5-4 and TRBJ2-7, is ETGVTQSPTHLIKTRGQQVTLRCSSQSGHNTVSWYQQALGQGPQFIFQYYREEENGRGNFPPRFSGLQFPNYSSELNVNALELDDSALYLCASSASVDRARVEQYFGPGTRLTVT.

The chain joins TRBV19 to TRBJ1-1, with D unresolved. Germline V lookup: CDR1 LNHDA, CDR2 SQIVND (reference sequence). Trimming cost V 5 bases and J 8 bases, with 15 bases left between them. The CDR3 covers 13 residues. In DNA, the CDR3 is TGTGCCAGTAGTTCGGGTCCCCGACGGGAAGCTTTCTTT. Protein product: CASSSGPRREAFF.

The chain links TRBV21-1 to TRBJ2-2; TRBD2, as called in the table, went unchecked against the DNA. TRBV21-1 is shown as a pseudogene. The CDR3 consists of 18 residues. CDR3 sequence (DNA): TGTGCCAGCAGCAAAAGCGAGGAGACTAGCCGAGGAACCGGGGAGCTGTTTTTT. It is translated as CASSKSEETSRGTGELFF.

Within the sample, this clone is medium-sized. The genes are TRBV9 and TRBJ1-1, with 10 nucleotides matching TRBD1. CDR3 length: 16 residues. Germline V lookup: CDR1 SGDLS, CDR2 YYNGEE. The ends lost 0 bases at V and 10 bases at J; junction bases unmatched: 12. CDR3 residues: CASSVDGRQGALRAFF. The CDR3 DNA is TGTGCCAGCAGCGTAGATGGTCGACAGGGGGCACTCCGAGCTTTCTTT.

The CDR3: CSAKRGEQFF. Here the CDR3 DNA reads TGCAGTGCTAAGCGGGGGGAGCAGTTCTTC. This chain uses TRBV20-1 with TRBJ2-1; 8 bases line up with TRBD2. Trimming took 4 bases from V and 10 from J; bases not matched to a gene: 0. This CDR3 has 10 amino acids. Germline lookup yields CDR1 DFQATT and CDR2 SNEGSKA (reference sequence).

The CDR3 protein is CASSLGTAYEQYF. The CDR3 DNA sequence: TGTGCCAGCAGCTTAGGGACAGCCTACGAGCAGTACTTC. This chain uses TRBV11-3 with TRBJ2-7, with a possible D match to TRBD1 (6 bases). V was clipped by 1 base and J by 2 bases, with 6 bases between them. Germline CDR1 SGHNT, CDR2 YENEEA. This CDR3 contains 13 residues.

This chain joins TRBV6-5 and TRBJ2-3; weak D call: TRBD2 (6 bases). Germline assignment: CDR1 MNHEY and CDR2 SVGAGI. The CDR3 is 16 amino acids. Trimming pared 1 base from V and 1 base from J, leaving 12 bases between. The CDR3 here is CASSYFGRGGTDTQYF. The CDR3 DNA follows: TGTGCCAGCAGTTACTTCGGGCGGGGTGGCACAGATACGCAGTATTTT.

This chain joins TRBV5-5 and TRBJ1-6; D not certain. This CDR3 is built from 15 residues. V lost 2 bases and J 5 bases, leaving 11 bases between the germline ends. The germline CDR1 and CDR2 sequences are SGHKS and YYEKEE (reference sequence). The CDR3 spells CASSFSGENNSPLHF. Here the CDR3 DNA reads TGTGCCAGCAGCTTCTCCGGGGAGAATAATTCACCCCTCCACTTT.

This chain joins TRBV6-5 and TRBJ1-1; no clear D gene. Trimming took off 7 bases at V and 8 bases at J, with 17 bases between the two ends. The CDR3 runs 13 residues. CDR1 is MNHEY, CDR2 SVGAGI, per germline. The CDR3 sequence: CASKAGVSREAFF. The DNA of the CDR3 is TGTGCCAGCAAGGCCGGGGTTTCGAGAGAAGCTTTCTTT.